Described below is a single T cell receptor (beta chain) sequence and its context. Antigen specificity is unknown. The data derive from a study of T-cell memory formation after mild COVID-19. The CDR3 has 18 amino acids. Germline V lookup: CDR1 SEHNR, CDR2 FQNEAQ (reference sequence). With V trimmed by 1 base and J by 1 base, 7 bases remained unmatched. TCRdb ran MiXCR on the 5' RACE reads and lists one entry per CDR3 protein. The sample has some 320,000 distinct CDR3 sequences, about 15% seen once. General observations from the study: Cross-reactive memory appears to have joined, as suggested by some responding clones showing up in pre-infection memory.

The sequencing sample was made of PBMCs or a T cell subset sorted from them (not recorded which). The source is a man younger than 30 who had mild COVID-19 (a few samples of this study predate the infection). Cell type and time point are not known. V usage is TRBV7-9 and J usage is TRBJ2-4, with TRBD1 matching 10 bases. CDR3 amino acids: CASSLVGTGEEAKNIQYF. CDR3 bases: TGTGCCAGCAGCTTAGTTGGGACAGGGGAAGAGGCCAAAAACATTCAGTACTTC.